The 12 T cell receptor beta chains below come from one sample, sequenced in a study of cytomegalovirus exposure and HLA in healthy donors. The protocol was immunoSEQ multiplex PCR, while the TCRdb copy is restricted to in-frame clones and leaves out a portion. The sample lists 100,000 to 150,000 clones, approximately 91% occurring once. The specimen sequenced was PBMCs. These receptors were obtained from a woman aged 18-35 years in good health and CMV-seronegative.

The CDR3 bases are TGCAGCGTCGACGGGAGTCAGGATCCAGGCGAGCAGTACTTC. This codes for CSVDGSQDPGEQYF. The V call is TRBV29-1, the J call TRBJ2-7, with a weak D call TRBD2 (6 bases). V lost 6 bases, J lost 6 bases, and 21 bases lay in between. This CDR3 spans 14 amino acids. Germline CDR1 SQVTM, CDR2 ANQGSEA.

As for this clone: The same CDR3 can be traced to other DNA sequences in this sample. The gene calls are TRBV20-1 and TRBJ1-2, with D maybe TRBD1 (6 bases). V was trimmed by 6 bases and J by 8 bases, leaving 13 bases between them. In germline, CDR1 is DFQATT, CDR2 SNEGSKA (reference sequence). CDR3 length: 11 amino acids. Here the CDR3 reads CSASYRVGYTF. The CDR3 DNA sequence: TGCAGTGCCTCATACAGGGTGGGCTACACCTTC.

CDR3 amino acids: CASSIQGRNQPQHF. The CDR3 DNA reads TGTGCCAGTAGTATACAGGGTAGGAATCAGCCCCAGCATTTT. This chain links TRBV19 with TRBJ1-5; a possible D gene is TRBD1 (5 bases). Germline CDR1 reads LNHDA; CDR2 reads SQIVND (reference sequence). This CDR3 contains 14 residues. V was cut by 2 bases and J by 4 bases, with 9 bases left in between.

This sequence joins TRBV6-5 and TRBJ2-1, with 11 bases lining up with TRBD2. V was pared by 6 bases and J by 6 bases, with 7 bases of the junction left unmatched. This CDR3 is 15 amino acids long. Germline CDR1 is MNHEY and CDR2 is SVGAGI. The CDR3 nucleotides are TGTGCCAGCAGACAGGGGACTAGCGGTTTCAATGAGCAGTTCTTC. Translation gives CASRQGTSGFNEQFF.

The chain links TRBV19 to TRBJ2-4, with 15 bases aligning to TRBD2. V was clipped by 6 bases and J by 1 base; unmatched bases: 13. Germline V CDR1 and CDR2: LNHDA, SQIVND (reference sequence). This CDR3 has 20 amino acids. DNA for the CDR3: TGTGCCAGTAGCCAAGGACTAGCGGGAGGGCCGGAGGGGGCCAAAAACATTCAGTACTTC. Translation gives CASSQGLAGGPEGAKNIQYF.

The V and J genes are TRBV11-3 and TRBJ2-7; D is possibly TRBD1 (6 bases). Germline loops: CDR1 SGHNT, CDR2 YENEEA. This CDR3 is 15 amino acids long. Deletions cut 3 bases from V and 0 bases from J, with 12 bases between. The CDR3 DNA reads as TGTGCCAGCAGCTTGGGGGCCTTCAGCTCCTACGAGCAGTACTTC. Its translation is CASSLGAFSSYEQYF.

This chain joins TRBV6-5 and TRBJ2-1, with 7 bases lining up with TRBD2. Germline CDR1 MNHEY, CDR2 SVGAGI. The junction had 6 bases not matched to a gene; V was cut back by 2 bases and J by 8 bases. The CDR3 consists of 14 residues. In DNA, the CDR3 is TGTGCCAGCAGTTACGGGGGGGAGTTGGATGAGCAGTTCTTC. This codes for CASSYGGELDEQFF.

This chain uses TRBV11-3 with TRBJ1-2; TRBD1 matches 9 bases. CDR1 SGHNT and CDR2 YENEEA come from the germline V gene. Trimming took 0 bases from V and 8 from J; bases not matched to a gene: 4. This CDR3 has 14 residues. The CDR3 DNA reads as TGTGCCAGCAGCTTAGAGGTGGGACAGGGCGGCTACACCTTC. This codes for CASSLEVGQGGYTF.

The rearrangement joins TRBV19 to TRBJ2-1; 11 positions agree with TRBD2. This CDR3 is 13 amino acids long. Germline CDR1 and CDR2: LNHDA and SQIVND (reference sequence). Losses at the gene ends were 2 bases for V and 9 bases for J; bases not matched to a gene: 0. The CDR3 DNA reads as TGTGCCAGTAGTATAACTAGCGGGGGTGAGCAGTTCTTC. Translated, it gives CASSITSGGEQFF.

CDR3 sequence (DNA): TGCGCCAGCGGGGAGGCGGGGATTCCGAACACTGAAGCTTTCTTT. Translation: CASGEAGIPNTEAFF. V gene TRBV10-2 combines with J gene TRBJ1-1; D unclear. CDR3 length equals 15 residues. The V end lost 8 bases, the J end lost 1 base, and 17 bases lay between the germline ends. The germline V gene has CDR1 WSHSY and CDR2 SAAADI.

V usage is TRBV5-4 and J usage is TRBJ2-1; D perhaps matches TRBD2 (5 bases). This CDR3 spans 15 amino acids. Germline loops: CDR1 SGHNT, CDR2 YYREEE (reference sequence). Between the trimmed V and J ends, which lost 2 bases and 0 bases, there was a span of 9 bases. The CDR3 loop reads CASSLSSGSYNEQFF. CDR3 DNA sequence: TGTGCCAGCAGCTTATCAAGCGGCTCCTACAATGAGCAGTTCTTC. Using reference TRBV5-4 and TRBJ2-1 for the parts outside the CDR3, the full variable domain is ETGVTQSPTHLIKTRGQQVTLRCSSQSGHNTVSWYQQALGQGPQFIFQYYREEENGRGNFPPRFSGLQFPNYSSELNVNALELDDSALYLCASSLSSGSYNEQFFGPGTRLTVL.

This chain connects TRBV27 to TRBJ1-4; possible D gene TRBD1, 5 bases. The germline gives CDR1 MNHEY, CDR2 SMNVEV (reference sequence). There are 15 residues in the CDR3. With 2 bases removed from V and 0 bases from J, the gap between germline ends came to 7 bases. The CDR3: CASSLAGATNEKLFF. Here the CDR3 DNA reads TGTGCCAGCAGTTTAGCGGGGGCAACTAATGAAAAACTGTTTTTT.